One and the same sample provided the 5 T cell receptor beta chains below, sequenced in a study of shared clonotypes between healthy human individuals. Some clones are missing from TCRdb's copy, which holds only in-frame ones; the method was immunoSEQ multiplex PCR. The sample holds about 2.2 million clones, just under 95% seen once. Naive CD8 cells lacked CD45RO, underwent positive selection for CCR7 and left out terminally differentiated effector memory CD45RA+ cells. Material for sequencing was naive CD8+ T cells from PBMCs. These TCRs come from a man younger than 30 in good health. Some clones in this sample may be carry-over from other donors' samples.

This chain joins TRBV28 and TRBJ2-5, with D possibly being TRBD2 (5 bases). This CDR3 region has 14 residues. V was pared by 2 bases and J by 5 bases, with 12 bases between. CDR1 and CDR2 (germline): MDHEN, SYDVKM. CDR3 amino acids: CASSLSAGGETQYF. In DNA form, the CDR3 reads TGTGCCAGCAGTTTAAGCGCGGGCGGGGAGACCCAGTACTTC.

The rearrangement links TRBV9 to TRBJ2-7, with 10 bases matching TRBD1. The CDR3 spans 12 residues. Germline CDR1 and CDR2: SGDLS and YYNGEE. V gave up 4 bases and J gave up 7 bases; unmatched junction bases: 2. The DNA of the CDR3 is TGTGCCAGCAGCAGACAGGGGGCTGAGCAGTACTTC. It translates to CASSRQGAEQYF.

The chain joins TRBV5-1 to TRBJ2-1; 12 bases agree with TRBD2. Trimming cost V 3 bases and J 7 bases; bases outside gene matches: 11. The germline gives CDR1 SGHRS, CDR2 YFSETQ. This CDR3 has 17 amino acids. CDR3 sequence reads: CASSWATLAGGRNEQFF. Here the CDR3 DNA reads TGCGCCAGCAGCTGGGCCACCCTAGCGGGAGGGCGTAATGAGCAGTTCTTC.

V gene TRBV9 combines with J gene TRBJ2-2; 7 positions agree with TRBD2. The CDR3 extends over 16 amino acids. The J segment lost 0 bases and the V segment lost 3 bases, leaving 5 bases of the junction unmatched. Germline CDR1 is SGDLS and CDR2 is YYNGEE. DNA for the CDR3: TGTGCCAGCAGCGATAAGCGGGACGCGAACACCGGGGAGCTGTTTTTT. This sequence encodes CASSDKRDANTGELFF.

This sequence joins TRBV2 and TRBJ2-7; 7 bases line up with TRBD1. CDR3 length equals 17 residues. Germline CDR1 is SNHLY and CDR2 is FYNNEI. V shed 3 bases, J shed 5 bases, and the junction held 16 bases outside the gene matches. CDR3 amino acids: CASSEEGGWSVGDEQYF. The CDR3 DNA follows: TGTGCCAGCAGTGAGGAAGGGGGCTGGTCGGTGGGCGACGAGCAGTACTTC.